The next 11 T cell receptor beta chains were all read from a single sample in a study of blood T cell repertoires in COVID-19. Libraries were prepared by immunoSEQ multiplex PCR; TCRdb keeps only in-frame clonotypes and omits some of them. This table holds about 280,000 clones, around nine tenths found once. Specimen: peripheral blood. The origin of the receptors is a man aged 40-49 years with active or convalescent COVID-19.

The CDR3 here is CATLGDGELFF. DNA of the CDR3: TGTGCCACCCTCGGGGATGGGGAACTGTTTTTT. The chain couples TRBV2 to TRBJ1-4; D uncertain. Germline CDR1 and CDR2: SNHLY and FYNNEI. This CDR3 contains 11 residues. With 10 bases removed from V and 12 bases from J, the gap between germline ends came to 15 bases.

This clone appeared once. The chain has TRBV9 and TRBJ2-3, with 10 bases lining up with TRBD1. Trimming cost V 4 bases and J 3 bases; bases outside gene matches: 8. Germline V CDR1 and CDR2: SGDLS, YYNGEE. CDR3 length: 16 amino acids. Written as DNA, the CDR3 is TGTGCCAGCAGCCTACCGACAGGGGGCTTAACAGATACGCAGTATTTT. Its protein is CASSLPTGGLTDTQYF.

The chain uses TRBV2 and TRBJ1-1; possibly TRBD1 for D (5 bases). Germline CDR1 SNHLY, CDR2 FYNNEI. The CDR3 covers 14 residues. V lost 5 bases and J 5 bases, leaving 15 bases between the germline ends. The CDR3 DNA follows: TGTGCCAGCAGTTACGTTAGGGGTGGAACTGAAGCTTTCTTT. Translated: CASSYVRGGTEAFF.

V usage is TRBV7-8 and J usage is TRBJ2-5; 12 bases align to TRBD2. V trimming: 3 bases; J trimming: 6 bases; junction bases outside the gene matches: 11. The CDR3 loop spans 17 amino acids. Per germline, CDR1 SGHVS and CDR2 FQNEAQ. The CDR3 sequence: CASSFKSGTSGLQTQYF. Here the CDR3 DNA reads TGTGCCAGCAGCTTTAAATCAGGGACTAGCGGGTTGCAGACCCAGTACTTC.

This chain links TRBV5-4 with TRBJ1-2; D remains ambiguous. Germline CDR1 SGHNT, CDR2 YYREEE (reference sequence). The CDR3 is 13 residues long. V was pared by 1 base and J by 8 bases, with 12 bases between. The CDR3 coding sequence is TGTGCCAGCAGCTTGCCGGGAATGAGCGGCTACACCTTC. It encodes CASSLPGMSGYTF.

CDR3 nucleotide sequence: TGTGCCAGCAGCTTAGATCTCTCTGCGGGAAACACCATATATTTT. This sequence encodes CASSLDLSAGNTIYF. The chain has TRBV6-5 and TRBJ1-3; no clear D. The germline gives CDR1 MNHEY, CDR2 SVGAGI. With 6 bases removed from V and 4 bases from J, the gap between germline ends came to 16 bases. The CDR3 is made up of 15 amino acids.

The chain recombines TRBV11-2 with TRBJ2-1; D is undetermined. The germline CDR1 and CDR2 sequences are SGHAT and FQNNGV. The V end was cut by 5 bases, the J end by 6 bases, with 14 bases between. The CDR3 covers 14 residues. The CDR3 loop reads CASSPRAPLNEQFF. CDR3 sequence (DNA): TGTGCCAGCAGCCCTAGAGCCCCCCTCAATGAGCAGTTCTTC.

This clone appeared a single time. This CDR3 is also generated by other DNA sequences in the sample. This chain uses TRBV3-1 (or the pseudogene TRBV3-2) with TRBJ1-6; 9 nucleotides match TRBD1. This CDR3 contains 15 residues. J was trimmed by 10 bases and V by 1 base; bases with no gene match: 5. CDR1 is LGHDT and CDR2 is YNNKEL in the germline V gene (reference sequence). The DNA of the CDR3 is TGTGCCAGCAGCCAAGGGGGACAGGGACGCTCACCCCTCCACTTT. Translated: CASSQGGQGRSPLHF.

The chain uses TRBV4-2 and TRBJ2-3; 7 bases map to TRBD2. The CDR3 is 17 amino acids. Trimming cost V 0 bases and J 2 bases; bases outside gene matches: 8. Germline V gene data show CDR1 as LGHNA and CDR2 as YNFKEQ. CDR3 sequence reads: CASSQDMGLAATDTQYF. CDR3 in DNA: TGTGCCAGCAGCCAAGATATGGGGCTAGCGGCCACAGATACGCAGTATTTT.

This clone showed up many times. The chain employs TRBV9 and TRBJ1-4; D is possibly TRBD1 (5 bases). Between the trimmed V and J ends, which lost 4 bases and 7 bases, there was a span of 17 bases. The CDR3 covers 15 residues. Per the germline V gene, CDR1 is SGDLS and CDR2 is YYNGEE. The CDR3 reads CASSPRTSHFEKLFF. CDR3 bases: TGTGCCAGCAGCCCTCGGACATCCCATTTTGAAAAACTGTTTTTT.

The chain carries TRBV27 and TRBJ1-4; 7 bases match TRBD1. Germline V CDR1 and CDR2: MNHEY, SMNVEV (reference sequence). This CDR3 is built from 15 residues. V dropped 6 bases and J dropped 3; count of bases not matched to a gene: 7. CDR3 residues: CASSYFQGANEKLFF. The DNA for the CDR3 is TGTGCCAGCAGCTATTTCCAGGGGGCTAATGAAAAACTGTTTTTT.